Following are 19 T cell receptor beta chains from one sample sequenced in a study of vaccination and CD4 T cells after COVID-19. The assay that was used to sequence DNA from cultured CD4+ T cells was the Oncomine TCR Beta short-read assay. MiXCR was run by TCRdb on the PCR reads, yielding one entry per CDR3 protein. The repertoire has fewer than 15,000 distinct CDR3 sequences, about two fifths of them found once; the top ten carry approximately 13%. Stated treatment: approximately 9-day PBMC culture with coronavirus spike peptide pools or control peptides (ViraFEST assay). Their cognate antigens are unknown. The specimen sequenced was CD4+ T cells from blood, cultured in vitro. The source of these receptors is a human donor who had recovered from COVID-19.

The chain uses TRBV18 and TRBJ2-7; D uncertain. Trimming took 0 bases from V and 1 from J, leaving 7 bases between them. Germline V gene sequence: CDR1 KGHSH, CDR2 LQKENI. The CDR3 loop spans 14 amino acids. The CDR3 coding sequence is TGTGCCAGCTCACCACCGGGCAGGTCCTACGAGCAGTACTTC. This codes for CASSPPGRSYEQYF.

This chain connects TRBV11-2 to TRBJ2-7, with a possible D match to TRBD1 (5 bases). The CDR3 has 14 residues. V gave up 3 bases and J gave up 2 bases, with 11 bases separating them. Germline V lookup: CDR1 SGHAT, CDR2 FQNNGV. CDR3 nucleotides: TGTGCCAGCAGCTTGCAACAGGTAACCTACGAGCAGTACTTC. Its translation: CASSLQQVTYEQYF. Looking up the rest from reference TRBV11-2 and TRBJ2-7 gives the full variable domain: EAGVAQSPRYKIIEKRQSVAFWCNPISGHATLYWYQQILGQGPKLLIQFQNNGVVDDSQLPKDRFSAERLKGVDSTLKIQPAKLEDSAVYLCASSLQQVTYEQYFGPGTRLTVT.

This clonotype was counted a few times. V and J are TRBV28 and TRBJ1-1; D not resolved. Per the germline V gene, CDR1 is MDHEN and CDR2 is SYDVKM. With 3 bases removed from V and 6 bases from J, the gap between germline ends came to 14 bases. The CDR3 has 14 residues. In DNA, the CDR3 is TGTGCCAGCAGTTTCACCGCCAGGACGCCTGAAGCTTTCTTT. This sequence encodes CASSFTARTPEAFF.

The chain combines TRBV4-2 with TRBJ1-4; TRBD1 agrees at 7 bases. The CDR3 runs to 17 residues. V lost 4 bases to trimming and J lost 6 bases; unmatched junction nucleotides: 14. In germline, CDR1 is LGHNA, CDR2 YNFKEQ. As DNA, the CDR3 is TGTGCCAGCAGCCCGTCCCGGGACAGTGCGGGGGATGAAAAACTGTTTTTT. It is translated as CASSPSRDSAGDEKLFF.

The rearrangement uses TRBV30 and TRBJ2-3; unclear D gene. The CDR3 consists of 13 residues. Germline assignment: CDR1 GTSNPN and CDR2 SVGIG (reference sequence). V dropped 3 bases and J dropped 0 bases, with 7 bases sitting between them. CDR3 coding DNA: TGTGCCTGGAGCAGGAGCAGCACAGATACGCAGTATTTT. Translating it yields CAWSRSSTDTQYF. The complete variable domain, with remaining parts taken from reference TRBV30 and TRBJ2-3, reads SQTIHQWPATLVQPVGSPLSLECTVEGTSNPNLYWYRQAAGRGLQLLFYSVGIGQISSEVPQNLSASRPQDRQFILSSKKLLLSDSGFYLCAWSRSSTDTQYFGPGTRLTVL.

This chain joins TRBV20-1 and TRBJ2-7; D is unclear. Germline CDR1 and CDR2: DFQATT and SNEGSKA (reference sequence). Trimming removed 3 bases at V and 4 bases at J, with 7 bases between. This CDR3 contains 11 residues. The CDR3 reads CSASSGYEQYF. CDR3 in DNA: TGCAGTGCTAGTTCCGGGTACGAGCAGTACTTC.

This clonotype was recorded a few times. The chain carries TRBV19 and TRBJ1-2; 9 nucleotides align to TRBD1. V dropped 5 bases and J dropped 7; count of bases not matched to a gene: 8. The CDR3 is made up of 14 amino acids. Per germline, CDR1 LNHDA and CDR2 SQIVND (reference sequence). CDR3 coding DNA: TGTGCCAGTAGTCCGGACAGGGGAAGGTTTGGCTACACCTTC. This translates into CASSPDRGRFGYTF.

DNA for the CDR3: TGCAGTGCTTCGGAAGCTCTGGGAAACACCATATATTTT. Its translation: CSASEALGNTIYF. This rearrangement joins TRBV20-1 to TRBJ1-3; D is ambiguous. Trimming shortened V by 5 bases and J by 4 bases, and 12 bases separated the two germline ends. CDR3 length equals 13 residues. Germline lookup yields CDR1 DFQATT and CDR2 SNEGSKA (reference sequence).

The CDR3 is CASSGTDSGLETQYF. The CDR3 DNA reads TGTGCCAGCAGTGGAACGGACAGTGGACTAGAGACCCAGTACTTC. The rearrangement joins TRBV2 to TRBJ2-5; perhaps TRBD1 as D (6 bases). From germline, CDR1 is SNHLY and CDR2 FYNNEI. The CDR3 covers 15 residues. V was trimmed by 4 bases and J by 4 bases, leaving 16 bases between them.

This clonotype was picked up a small number of times. This chain connects TRBV4-2 to TRBJ2-7; a possible D gene is TRBD1 (5 bases). V was cut by 2 bases and J by 3 bases, with 8 bases left in between. CDR1 and CDR2 from the germline V gene are LGHNA and YNFKEQ. CDR3 size: 13 residues. Written as DNA, the CDR3 is TGTGCCAGCAGCCAAACTCAGGGCTACGAGCAGTACTTC. Its protein product is CASSQTQGYEQYF.

This rearrangement joins TRBV7-2 to TRBJ1-2; no firm D call. CDR1 SGHTA and CDR2 FQGNSA come from the germline V gene. Trimming took off 2 bases at V and 4 bases at J, with 20 bases between the two ends. There are 17 residues in the CDR3. The CDR3 protein is CASSLSTVWAATYGYTF. The DNA for the CDR3 is TGTGCCAGCAGCTTAAGTACCGTGTGGGCAGCAACCTATGGCTACACCTTC.

The rearrangement uses TRBV20-1 and TRBJ1-3; tentative D call: TRBD1 (6 bases). Trimming removed 4 bases from V and 9 bases from J, with 13 bases in between. Germline V CDR1 and CDR2: DFQATT, SNEGSKA (reference sequence). The CDR3 has 12 amino acids. The CDR3: CSATGGGVTIYF. The CDR3 DNA reads as TGCAGTGCTACGGGGGGGGGCGTCACCATATATTTT.

The chain joins TRBV5-1 to TRBJ2-1, with D tentatively TRBD2 (6 bases). Trimming took 3 bases from V and 9 from J, leaving 13 bases between them. This CDR3 is built from 13 residues. Germline CDR1 and CDR2: SGHRS and YFSETQ. The CDR3 here is CASSSSTRGEQFF. The CDR3 DNA is TGCGCCAGCAGCTCCTCGACTAGAGGTGAGCAGTTCTTC.

The rearrangement links TRBV10-3 to TRBJ1-2; 7 bases match TRBD1. Germline V lookup: CDR1 ENHRY, CDR2 SYGVKD. V was pared by 2 bases and J by 6 bases, with 9 bases of the junction left unmatched. There are 15 residues in the CDR3. DNA for the CDR3: TGTGCCATCAGTGAGGGGACAGACGGGCTTCATGGCTACACCTTC. This sequence encodes CAISEGTDGLHGYTF.

The rearrangement links TRBV10-3 to TRBJ1-1; maybe TRBD1 (5 bases). Germline CDR1 ENHRY, CDR2 SYGVKD. The CDR3 runs to 14 residues. V dropped 6 bases and J dropped 0 bases, with 11 bases sitting between them. The CDR3 loop is CAIRVGGMNTEAFF. The DNA of the CDR3 is TGTGCCATCAGGGTGGGGGGAATGAACACTGAAGCTTTCTTT.

There are a few counts of this clonotype. V and J are TRBV10-3 and TRBJ1-1; 9 positions agree with TRBD1. Germline V gene data show CDR1 as ENHRY and CDR2 as SYGVKD. The CDR3 runs 15 residues. After removal of 6 bases from V and 0 bases from J, the junction contained 5 bases not matched to a gene. CDR3 bases: TGTGCCATCAGCACAGGGGGCGGAGTGAACACTGAAGCTTTCTTT. Its translation is CAISTGGGVNTEAFF.

V gene TRBV7-3 combines with J gene TRBJ2-2; D may be TRBD2 (5 bases). Trimming took 2 bases from V and 6 from J, leaving 16 bases between them. The germline V gene encodes CDR1 SGHTA and CDR2 FQGTGA. The CDR3 has 16 residues. DNA for the CDR3: TGTGCCAGCAGCTTAGGTGTCAATCCGGAGGCCGGGGAGCTGTTTTTT. Protein product: CASSLGVNPEAGELFF. Filled out from reference TRBV7-3 and TRBJ2-2, the complete variable domain reads GAGVSQTPSNKVTEKGKYVELRCDPISGHTALYWYRQSLGQGPEFLIYFQGTGAADDSGLPNDRFFAVRPEGSVSTLKIQRTERGDSAVYLCASSLGVNPEAGELFFGEGSRLTVL.

This chain uses TRBV7-2 with TRBJ2-5, with 8 bases identical to TRBD1. Germline CDR1 SGHTA, CDR2 FQGNSA. Unmatched junction bases numbered 3, after V lost 1 base and J lost 5 bases. The CDR3 has 14 amino acids. The CDR3 is CASSLGTGLETQYF. The DNA for the CDR3 is TGTGCCAGCAGCTTAGGGACAGGGTTGGAGACCCAGTACTTC.

This clonotype has just a few counts. The CDR3 loop is CSAIAGDSSNEQFF. Written as DNA, the CDR3 is TGCAGTGCTATAGCGGGGGATTCGTCCAATGAGCAGTTCTTC. V gene TRBV20-1 combines with J gene TRBJ2-1, with 9 bases identical to TRBD2. The trim removed 4 bases at V and 6 bases at J, leaving 7 bases unmatched. Germline V CDR1 and CDR2: DFQATT, SNEGSKA (reference sequence). The CDR3 runs 14 residues.